Presented here are 21 T cell receptor beta chains from one specimen sequenced in a study of blood T cell repertoires in COVID-19. Repertoires were generated with immunoSEQ multiplex PCR, while TCRdb's copy carries only in-frame clones and drops some. The repertoire consists of a few hundred thousand clones, with around 89% occurring once and the leading ten covering around 4%. Specimen: PBMCs or T cells enriched from blood (not recorded which). The receptor set was obtained from a woman aged 25-40 years who had recovered from COVID-19.

The chain combines TRBV19 with TRBJ2-3, with TRBD2 as a possible D gene (5 bases). The length of the CDR3 is 11 residues. Germline assignment: CDR1 LNHDA and CDR2 SQIVND (reference sequence). With 8 bases removed from V and 6 bases from J, the gap between germline ends came to 9 bases. CDR3 residues: CASATGDTQYF. CDR3 sequence (DNA): TGTGCCAGTGCCACGGGGGATACGCAGTATTTT.

This chain links TRBV3-1 (or the pseudogene TRBV3-2) with TRBJ1-3, with D possibly TRBD1 on 5 matching bases. The CDR3 runs to 14 residues. Trimming left V 4 bases short and J 5 bases short, with 12 bases between. Germline-derived CDR1 and CDR2 are LGHDT and YNNKEL (reference sequence). The CDR3 spells CASSLTGGRNTIYF. The CDR3 DNA reads TGTGCCAGCAGCCTAACAGGAGGGCGAAACACCATATATTTT.

This chain links TRBV6-5 with TRBJ2-4; D may be TRBD1 (6 bases). Germline V lookup: CDR1 MNHEY, CDR2 SVGAGI. The CDR3 runs to 15 residues. V was cut by 0 bases and J by 9 bases, with 15 bases left in between. The chain's CDR3 is CASSYSIGTSGIQYF. The CDR3 DNA reads TGTGCCAGCAGTTACTCGATTGGGACATCGGGCATTCAGTACTTC.

The chain links TRBV5-3 to TRBJ2-7; TRBD2 aligns across 7 bases. TRBV5-3 is assigned to the ORF class and has an uncertain function. The trim removed 0 bases at V and 4 bases at J, leaving 7 bases unmatched. This CDR3 is 15 amino acids long. The CDR3 sequence is CARSLVRELPYEQYF. DNA for the CDR3: TGTGCCAGAAGCTTGGTGCGGGAGTTGCCGTACGAGCAGTACTTC.

This sequence joins TRBV28 and TRBJ1-2, with a possible D match to TRBD1 (6 bases). V was shortened by 4 bases and J by 9 bases, with 12 bases between the two germline ends. Germline V gene data show CDR1 as MDHEN and CDR2 as SYDVKM. The CDR3 contains 12 residues. The CDR3 nucleotides are TGTGCCAGCAGTTCAACAGGGCGTAGCTACACCTTC. Its protein product is CASSSTGRSYTF.

In its sample, this clone was seen a few times. This chain connects TRBV10-3 to TRBJ1-1; a possible D gene is TRBD1 (5 bases). V was pared by 1 base and J by 4 bases, with 7 bases between. The CDR3 has 13 amino acids. Germline CDR1 and CDR2: ENHRY and SYGVKD. CDR3 nucleotides: TGTGCCATCAGTGAGTTGGGGCCCACTGAAGCTTTCTTT. This gives the protein CAISELGPTEAFF.

This chain connects TRBV28 to TRBJ1-2; D not resolved. Between the trimmed V and J ends, which lost 3 bases and 4 bases, there was a span of 9 bases. The CDR3 runs 13 residues. The V gene's germline CDR1 is MDHEN and CDR2 SYDVKM. Here the CDR3 DNA reads TGTGCCAGCAGTTTTGGAGACTTCTATGGCTACACCTTC. Translation: CASSFGDFYGYTF.

V is TRBV14 and J is TRBJ2-6; 7 bases are shared with TRBD1. With 4 bases clipped from V and 0 bases from J, the junction kept 3 bases outside the gene matches. CDR3 length: 16 residues. In germline, CDR1 is SGHDN, CDR2 FVKESK. The CDR3 sequence: CASSLDRASGANVLTF. The CDR3 bases are TGTGCCAGCAGCCTTGACAGGGCCTCTGGGGCCAACGTCCTGACTTTC.

V and J are TRBV7-6 and TRBJ2-1, with D possibly TRBD2 on 6 matching bases. The CDR3 is 15 amino acids. Trimming pared 4 bases from V and 5 bases from J, leaving 15 bases between. Germline lookup yields CDR1 SGHVS and CDR2 FNYEAQ. The CDR3 loop is CASSSVAGLDNEQFF. The CDR3 bases are TGTGCCAGCAGCTCCGTGGCGGGGTTGGACAATGAGCAGTTCTTC. Complete variable domain (other parts from reference TRBV7-6 and TRBJ2-1): GAGVSQSPRYKVTKRGQDVALRCDPISGHVSLYWYRQALGQGPEFLTYFNYEAQQDKSGLPNDRFSAERPEGSISTLTIQRTEQRDSAMYRCASSSVAGLDNEQFFGPGTRLTVL.

The gene calls are TRBV29-1 and TRBJ1-2, with TRBD1 identical over 12 bases. V shed 4 bases, J shed 5 bases, and the junction held 5 bases outside the gene matches. The CDR3 runs to 14 residues. Germline V CDR1 and CDR2: SQVTM, ANQGSEA. This CDR3 is CSVGGQGARYGYTF. In DNA form, the CDR3 reads TGCAGCGTTGGGGGACAGGGGGCGCGGTATGGCTACACCTTC.

This sequence joins TRBV7-8 and TRBJ2-7; TRBD2 matches at 15 bases. The CDR3 is made up of 19 amino acids. The trim removed 5 bases at V and 2 bases at J, leaving 13 bases unmatched. Germline CDR1 reads SGHVS; CDR2 reads FQNEAQ. For the CDR3, the DNA is TGTGCCAGCAGCCATTCCGTAGGACTAGCGGGAGGGCTCCCCTACGAGCAGTACTTC. As protein: CASSHSVGLAGGLPYEQYF.

Turning to this clone: The same CDR3 also results from other DNA sequences found in this sample. The chain recombines TRBV28 with TRBJ2-7; perhaps TRBD1 as D (6 bases). V lost 3 bases and J lost 3, with 12 bases in between. The CDR3 has 14 amino acids. The germline V gene has CDR1 MDHEN and CDR2 SYDVKM. This CDR3 is CASSFGQGNYEQYF. In DNA form, the CDR3 reads TGTGCCAGCAGTTTTGGCCAGGGGAACTACGAGCAGTACTTC.

V usage is TRBV28 and J usage is TRBJ2-1; maybe TRBD1 (5 bases). There are 11 residues in the CDR3. From germline, CDR1 is MDHEN and CDR2 SYDVKM. Trimming shortened V by 4 bases and J by 15 bases, and 13 bases separated the two germline ends. The CDR3 coding sequence is TGTGCCAGCAGTTATGGGGCGGCGAGGTTCTTC. Encoded protein: CASSYGAARFF.

The chain joins TRBV28 to TRBJ2-1; 10 nucleotides line up with TRBD1. Germline CDR1 MDHEN, CDR2 SYDVKM. Germline trimming cut 7 bases from V and 4 bases from J; bases unmatched to any gene: 7. This CDR3 contains 15 residues. DNA for the CDR3: TGTGCCAGCACCACCGGGGGACAGGGGTACAATGAGCAGTTCTTC. Amino acid sequence: CASTTGGQGYNEQFF.

The chain links TRBV3-1 (or the pseudogene TRBV3-2) to TRBJ2-5; D gene uncertain. The CDR3 consists of 13 residues. The germline CDR1 and CDR2 sequences are LGHDT and YNNKEL (reference sequence). V was cut by 3 bases and J by 5 bases, with 10 bases left in between. CDR3 in DNA: TGTGCCAGCAGCCACCTAAACTCCGAGACCCAGTACTTC. Protein product: CASSHLNSETQYF.

The chain joins TRBV27 to TRBJ2-2; TRBD2 agrees at 9 bases. This CDR3 comprises 17 residues. Germline V gives CDR1 MNHEY, CDR2 SMNVEV (reference sequence). V was clipped by 5 bases and J by 8 bases; unmatched bases: 15. The CDR3 nucleotides are TGTGCCAGCAGTCCAAAACCAAGTAGCGGGAGATCAGGGGAGCTGTTTTTT. Protein sequence: CASSPKPSSGRSGELFF.

The chain is built from TRBV30 and TRBJ2-2; TRBD2 aligns across 7 bases. The CDR3 runs to 17 residues. The V segment lost 0 bases and the J segment 4 bases; nucleotides outside the gene matches: 11. The germline CDR1 and CDR2 sequences are GTSNPN and SVGIG (reference sequence). The CDR3 DNA sequence: TGTGCCTGGAGTGTGGGTTCGGCGACTAGCCGCACCGGGGAGCTGTTTTTT. This gives the protein CAWSVGSATSRTGELFF. Filled out from reference TRBV30 and TRBJ2-2, the complete variable domain reads SQTIHQWPATLVQPVGSPLSLECTVEGTSNPNLYWYRQAAGRGLQLLFYSVGIGQISSEVPQNLSASRPQDRQFILSSKKLLLSDSGFYLCAWSVGSATSRTGELFFGEGSRLTVL.

This rearrangement joins TRBV14 to TRBJ1-1, with D perhaps matching TRBD1 (5 bases). Trimming removed 1 base at V and 1 base at J, with 13 bases between. The length of the CDR3 is 16 residues. Germline loops: CDR1 SGHDN, CDR2 FVKESK. The CDR3 bases are TGTGCCAGCAGCCAAGGGACAAATATAGGGAACACTGAAGCTTTCTTT. Translating gives CASSQGTNIGNTEAFF.

The rearrangement links TRBV28 to TRBJ1-2; D gene ambiguous. Between the trimmed V and J ends, which lost 5 bases and 3 bases, there was a span of 4 bases. Germline CDR1 reads MDHEN; CDR2 reads SYDVKM. CDR3 length: 11 amino acids. The CDR3 region has the DNA TGTGCCAGCAGTCAGTACTATGGCTACACCTTC. This translates into CASSQYYGYTF.

The chain carries TRBV24-1 and TRBJ2-5; 11 bases align to TRBD2. V was pared by 9 bases and J by 5 bases, with 10 bases of the junction left unmatched. Germline CDR1 KGHDR, CDR2 SFDVKD. The CDR3 runs to 15 residues. CDR3 nucleotides: TGTGCCACCGGCGGTCGACTAGCGGGAACGGAGACCCAGTACTTC. Amino acid sequence: CATGGRLAGTETQYF.

The V and J genes are TRBV5-4 and TRBJ1-4, with 7 bases that match TRBD1. The CDR3 totals 15 residues. Losses at the gene ends were 0 bases for V and 8 bases for J; bases not matched to a gene: 7. Germline V gene lookup returns CDR1 SGHNT and CDR2 YYREEE (reference sequence). In DNA form, the CDR3 reads TGTGCCAGCAGCTTGGCCAAAGGGGGCAGGGAAAAACTGTTTTTT. This encodes CASSLAKGGREKLFF.